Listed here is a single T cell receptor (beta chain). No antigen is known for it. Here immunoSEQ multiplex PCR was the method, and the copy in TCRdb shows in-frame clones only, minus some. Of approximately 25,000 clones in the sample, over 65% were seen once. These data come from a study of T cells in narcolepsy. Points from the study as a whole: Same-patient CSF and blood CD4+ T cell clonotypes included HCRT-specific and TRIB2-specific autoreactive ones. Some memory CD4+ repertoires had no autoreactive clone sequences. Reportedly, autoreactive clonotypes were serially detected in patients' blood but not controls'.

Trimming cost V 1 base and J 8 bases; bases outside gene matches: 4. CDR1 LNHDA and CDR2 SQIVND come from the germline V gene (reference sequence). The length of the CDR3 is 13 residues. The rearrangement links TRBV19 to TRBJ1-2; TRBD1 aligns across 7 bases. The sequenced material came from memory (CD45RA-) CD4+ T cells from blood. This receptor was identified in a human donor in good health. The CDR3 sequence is CASSIGQGTGYTF. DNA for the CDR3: TGTGCCAGTAGTATAGGACAGGGCACGGGCTACACCTTC.